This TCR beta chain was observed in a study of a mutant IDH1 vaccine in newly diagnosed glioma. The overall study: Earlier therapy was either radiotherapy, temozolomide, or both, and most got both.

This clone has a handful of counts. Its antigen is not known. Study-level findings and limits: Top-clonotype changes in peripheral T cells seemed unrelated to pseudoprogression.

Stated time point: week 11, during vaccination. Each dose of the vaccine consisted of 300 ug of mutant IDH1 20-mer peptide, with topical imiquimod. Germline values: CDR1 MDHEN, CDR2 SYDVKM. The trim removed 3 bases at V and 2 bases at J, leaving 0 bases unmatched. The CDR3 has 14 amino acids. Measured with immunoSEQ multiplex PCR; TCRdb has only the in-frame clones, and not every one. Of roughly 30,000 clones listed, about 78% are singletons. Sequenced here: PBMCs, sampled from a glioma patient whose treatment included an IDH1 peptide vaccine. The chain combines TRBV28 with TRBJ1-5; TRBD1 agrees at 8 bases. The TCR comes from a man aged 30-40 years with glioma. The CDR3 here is CASSLTGGNQPQHF. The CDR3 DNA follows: TGTGCCAGCAGTTTGACAGGGGGCAATCAGCCCCAGCATTTT.